The present TCR beta chain was sequenced within a study of T-cell reconstitution after alpha-beta-depleted transplantation in children. CDR3 length: 17 amino acids. Germline values: CDR1 SGHRS, CDR2 YFSETQ. J was trimmed by 2 bases and V by 0 bases; bases with no gene match: 2. The TCRbeta library was prepared with unique molecular identifiers. MiXCR was run by TCRdb on the PCR reads, yielding one entry per CDR3 protein. Among roughly 100,000 distinct CDR3 sequences listed, roughly 6% were seen once. The V call is TRBV5-1, the J call TRBJ2-5; the match to TRBD2 covers 15 bases. The TCR originated in a female patient aged 2-10 years who had a stem cell transplant for Fanconi anemia, so the T cells may come from the graft donor. The sample here was PBMCs, mostly from graft donor cells, taken 60 days after TCRalphabeta/CD19-depleted stem cell transplant. The CDR3 bases are TGCGCCAGCAGCTTGGTCGGGACTAGCGGGAGGCAAGAGACCCAGTACTTC. It codes for CASSLVGTSGRQETQYF.